Below, 24 T cell receptor beta chains from the same sample are listed, as sequenced in a study of T-cell reconstitution after alpha-beta-depleted transplantation in children. Unique molecular identifiers were incorporated when the TCRbeta library was constructed. MiXCR, applied by TCRdb to the PCR reads, yields one record per CDR3 protein. The sample includes about 250,000 distinct CDR3 sequences, 20% to 30% of them seen just once. The sample was PBMCs, mostly from graft donor cells, taken 360 days after TCRalphabeta/CD19-depleted stem cell transplant. These receptors all stem from a female patient aged 2 to 10 who had a stem cell transplant for congenital amegakaryocytic thrombocytopenia, so the T cells may come from the graft donor.

The table lists this clonotype with many counts. The J gene is TRBJ2-7, the V gene TRBV2, with D unresolved. The germline CDR1 and CDR2 sequences are SNHLY and FYNNEI. The V gene lost 7 bases and the J gene lost 0 bases, with 13 bases spanning the gap. The CDR3 has 14 residues. As DNA, the CDR3 is TGTGCCAGCATTCCGAGACAAAGCTCCTACGAGCAGTACTTC. This codes for CASIPRQSSYEQYF.

This clonotype has a handful of counts. The CDR3 region is CASSLQGNNSPLHF. As DNA, the CDR3 is TGTGCCAGCAGCCTACAGGGTAATAATTCACCCCTCCACTTT. The V and J genes are TRBV28 and TRBJ1-6; tentatively, D is TRBD1 (6 bases). CDR1 is MDHEN and CDR2 is SYDVKM in the germline V gene. This CDR3 is 14 amino acids long. Trimming removed 6 bases at V and 5 bases at J, with 11 bases between. The full variable domain, in which reference TRBV28 and TRBJ1-6 provide the parts outside the CDR3, is DVKVTQSSRYLVKRTGEKVFLECVQDMDHENMFWYRQDPGLGLRLIYFSYDVKMKEKGDIPEGYSVSREKKERFSLILESASTNQTSMYLCASSLQGNNSPLHFGNGTRLTVT.

The chain carries TRBV5-1 and TRBJ2-6; 7 bases agree with TRBD1. Trimming took 0 bases from V and 0 from J; bases not matched to a gene: 15. Per the germline V gene, CDR1 is SGHRS and CDR2 is YFSETQ. There are 21 residues in the CDR3. The CDR3 here is CASSLVSPGQLVGSGANVLTF. CDR3 DNA: TGCGCCAGCAGCTTGGTGTCCCCGGGACAGCTAGTTGGCTCTGGGGCCAACGTCCTGACTTTC. Variable domain in full (rest from reference TRBV5-1 and TRBJ2-6): KAGVTQTPRYLIKTRGQQVTLSCSPISGHRSVSWYQQTPGQGLQFLFEYFSETQRNKGNFPGRFSGRQFSNSRSEMNVSTLELGDSALYLCASSLVSPGQLVGSGANVLTFGAGSRLTVL.

V gene TRBV27 combines with J gene TRBJ1-4; 7 positions agree with TRBD1. CDR3 length equals 16 residues. Germline V CDR1 and CDR2: MNHEY, SMNVEV (reference sequence). J lost 8 bases, V lost 6 bases, and 15 bases had no gene match. The CDR3 sequence is CASSRHQPGQLEKLFF. CDR3 sequence (DNA): TGTGCCAGCAGCCGCCATCAACCGGGACAGCTCGAAAAACTGTTTTTT.

The rearrangement links TRBV29-1 to TRBJ2-3; TRBD2 matches 8 bases. Germline loops: CDR1 SQVTM, CDR2 ANQGSEA. There are 11 residues in the CDR3. V trimming: 8 bases; J trimming: 5 bases; junction bases outside the gene matches: 3. CDR3 nucleotides: TGCAGCTCCGGGAGGGTAGATACGCAGTATTTT. Translated, it gives CSSGRVDTQYF.

This clonotype occurred a few times. The V gene is TRBV20-1, the J gene TRBJ2-3, with 14 positions matching TRBD2. Germline V gene lookup returns CDR1 DFQATT and CDR2 SNEGSKA (reference sequence). This CDR3 has 14 amino acids. Germline trimming cut 6 bases from V and 4 bases from J; bases unmatched to any gene: 3. The CDR3 DNA follows: TGCAGTGCGTCGGGACTAGCGGGGGCAGATACGCAGTATTTT. Its translation is CSASGLAGADTQYF.

This clonotype occurred a few times. The J gene is TRBJ2-7, the V gene TRBV4-1, with D tentatively TRBD2 (5 bases). Germline V gene sequence: CDR1 MGHRA, CDR2 YSYEKL. CDR3 size: 13 residues. V dropped 6 bases and J dropped 2 bases, with 11 bases sitting between them. CDR3 nucleotide sequence: TGCGCCAGCAGTCTCCAGACTACCTACGAGCAGTACTTC. Translating it yields CASSLQTTYEQYF.

The V and J genes are TRBV5-1 and TRBJ1-2, with D perhaps TRBD1 (6 bases). The V end was cut by 1 base, the J end by 5 bases, with 12 bases between. The CDR3 loop spans 14 amino acids. Per the germline V gene, CDR1 is SGHRS and CDR2 is YFSETQ. The CDR3: CASSLTAGQYGYTF. The CDR3 DNA sequence: TGCGCCAGCAGCTTGACCGCCGGACAGTATGGCTACACCTTC.

The genes are TRBV7-9 and TRBJ2-5; 10 bases agree with TRBD1. This CDR3 has 13 residues. Losses at the gene ends were 11 bases for V and 5 bases for J; bases not matched to a gene: 8. Germline V gene data show CDR1 as SEHNR and CDR2 as FQNEAQ (reference sequence). This CDR3 is CAGGTGALETQYF. DNA of the CDR3: TGTGCCGGCGGGACAGGGGCCTTGGAGACCCAGTACTTC.

Many counts were recorded for this clonotype. The rearrangement uses TRBV12-3 or TRBV12-4 and TRBJ2-3; D is unresolved. The CDR3 contains 11 residues. V was pared by 6 bases and J by 5 bases, with 6 bases between. The chain's CDR3 is CASSLLDTQYF. CDR3 nucleotides: TGTGCCAGCAGCTTACTAGATACGCAGTATTTT.

This clonotype was seen repeatedly, ten times or more. The gene calls are TRBV29-1 and TRBJ2-7; TRBD2 matches 10 bases. The V gene end was trimmed by 6 bases and the J gene end by 4 bases; junction bases not matched to a gene: 3. The CDR3 sequence is 12 residues long. Germline CDR1 and CDR2: SQVTM and ANQGSEA. CDR3 protein: CSVSSGGYEQYF. The DNA of the CDR3 is TGCAGCGTGTCTAGCGGGGGTTACGAGCAGTACTTC.

The chain joins TRBV10-3 to TRBJ2-3, with D tentatively TRBD2 (5 bases). The CDR3 contains 13 residues. Between the trimmed V and J ends, which lost 11 bases and 1 base, there was a span of 13 bases. Looked up from germline, CDR1 is ENHRY and CDR2 is SYGVKD. The DNA for the CDR3 is TGTGCCCCAGAGGGTGATGGCACAGATACGCAGTATTTT. This translates into CAPEGDGTDTQYF.

The chain links TRBV20-1 to TRBJ2-3; the D gene is possibly TRBD1 (5 bases). This CDR3 is built from 15 residues. The V gene's germline CDR1 is DFQATT and CDR2 SNEGSKA (reference sequence). V gave up 3 bases and J gave up 5 bases, with 18 bases separating them. The CDR3 is CSASPRAPGGDTQYF. The CDR3 DNA reads TGCAGTGCTAGCCCCAGGGCTCCCGGTGGAGATACGCAGTATTTT.

J is TRBJ1-1 and V is TRBV3-1; D is unresolved. Trimming removed 3 bases from V and 0 bases from J, with 11 bases in between. The CDR3 loop spans 15 amino acids. CDR1 and CDR2 from the germline V gene are LGHDT and YNNKEL (reference sequence). The CDR3 is CASSHSGVMNTEAFF. CDR3 DNA sequence: TGTGCCAGCAGCCACTCGGGAGTCATGAACACTGAAGCTTTCTTT.

This clonotype was detected only a few times. The chain has TRBV7-9 and TRBJ1-2, with a weak D call TRBD1 (6 bases). Trimming shortened V by 1 base and J by 0 bases, and 15 bases separated the two germline ends. From germline, CDR1 is SEHNR and CDR2 FQNEAQ (reference sequence). The CDR3 sequence is 17 residues long. The CDR3 here is CASSLVPGQGSNYGYTF. CDR3 coding DNA: TGTGCCAGCAGCTTAGTCCCAGGGCAGGGGTCTAACTATGGCTACACCTTC. Using reference TRBV7-9 and TRBJ1-2 for the parts outside the CDR3, the full variable domain is DTGVSQNPRHKITKRGQNVTFRCDPISEHNRLYWYRQTLGQGPEFLTYFQNEAQLEKSRLLSDRFSAERPKGSFSTLEIQRTEQGDSAMYLCASSLVPGQGSNYGYTFGSGTRLTVV.

This clonotype was observed a handful of times. V is TRBV4-1 and J is TRBJ2-7; 8 bases agree with TRBD1. V dropped 0 bases and J dropped 3; count of bases not matched to a gene: 13. The CDR3 extends over 18 amino acids. The germline V gene encodes CDR1 MGHRA and CDR2 YSYEKL. The CDR3 DNA follows: TGCGCCAGCAGCCAAGAGTTCGGTGGACAGGGCGTTATCTACGAGCAGTACTTC. Amino acids: CASSQEFGGQGVIYEQYF.

This clonotype was observed a few times. The chain employs TRBV28 and TRBJ2-1; TRBD2 agrees at 13 bases. This CDR3 contains 16 residues. V gave up 4 bases and J gave up 15 bases; unmatched junction bases: 15. From germline, CDR1 is MDHEN and CDR2 SYDVKM. The CDR3 is CASSSGTSGMETPAFF. The CDR3 region has the DNA TGTGCCAGCAGTTCAGGGACTAGCGGGATGGAAACCCCCGCGTTCTTC.

This sequence joins TRBV4-2 and TRBJ2-1; D is possibly TRBD2 (6 bases). V lost 0 bases to trimming and J lost 15 bases, with 18 bases between them. Germline lookup yields CDR1 LGHNA and CDR2 YNFKEQ. The CDR3 covers 14 residues. In DNA form, the CDR3 reads TGTGCCAGCAGCCAAGAGCCCGGCACGGGGGTCCGGTTCTTC. It yields the protein CASSQEPGTGVRFF.

This chain uses TRBV7-2 with TRBJ2-7, with 7 bases identical to TRBD1. There are 15 residues in the CDR3. The germline gives CDR1 SGHTA, CDR2 FQGNSA. V lost 2 bases to trimming and J lost 1 base; unmatched junction nucleotides: 5. The CDR3 DNA reads TGTGCCAGCAGCTTACAGACAGGGTGGTCCTACGAGCAGTACTTC. Its protein product is CASSLQTGWSYEQYF.

The rearrangement joins TRBV29-1 to TRBJ2-1; 11 bases align to TRBD2. Germline V gene sequence: CDR1 SQVTM, CDR2 ANQGSEA. This CDR3 comprises 14 residues. J gave up 6 bases and V 8 bases, and 9 bases lay outside the gene matches. This CDR3 is CSFKLAGESNEQFF. The CDR3 DNA sequence: TGCAGCTTCAAACTAGCGGGAGAGAGCAATGAGCAGTTCTTC.

The CDR3 bases are TGCAGTGCTAGAGAGGGTTCCCAAGAGACCCAGTACTTC. Its translation is CSAREGSQETQYF. V and J are TRBV20-1 and TRBJ2-5, with D hard to call. The CDR3 contains 13 residues. Trimming stripped 0 bases from V and 1 base from J, with 6 bases between. CDR1 is DFQATT, CDR2 SNEGSKA, per germline (reference sequence).

This clonotype has a count of ten or more. This chain uses TRBV10-1 with TRBJ2-7; 7 bases line up with TRBD1. The V and J ends lost 6 bases and 3 bases, in that order; junction bases with no gene match: 5. The CDR3 extends over 13 amino acids. CDR1 is WNHNN and CDR2 is SYGVQD in the germline V gene (reference sequence). The CDR3 DNA is TGCGCCAGCAGCCCGGGACAGCACTACGAGCAGTACTTC. It translates to CASSPGQHYEQYF.

Regarding this clonotype: A clone one base away is much larger, so this may be a read error. The chain couples TRBV2 to TRBJ2-2; perhaps TRBD2 as D (7 bases). CDR1 is SNHLY and CDR2 is FYNNEI in the germline V gene. The CDR3 is 16 residues long. Trimming removed 6 bases from V and 9 bases from J, with 23 bases in between. The CDR3 coding sequence is TGTGCCAGCAGCAACCAGGGAGGGGGTTCGGCCAGGGAGCTGTTTTTT. It translates to CASSNQGGGSARELFF.

The chain employs TRBV6-6 and TRBJ1-1, with no clear D. Germline lookup yields CDR1 MNHNY and CDR2 SVGAGI (reference sequence). The V and J ends lost 8 bases and 2 bases respectively, with 6 bases between them. The CDR3 consists of 11 residues. The CDR3 is CASGINTEAFF. CDR3 bases: TGTGCCAGCGGGATTAACACTGAAGCTTTCTTT.